The 21 T cell receptor beta chains below all came from one sample that was sequenced in a study of cytomegalovirus exposure and HLA in healthy donors. Profiling relied on immunoSEQ multiplex PCR, and the TCRdb table lists in-frame clones only, not all of them. The sample holds roughly 150,000 clones, about 88% seen once. The sequencing sample was made of PBMCs. Source of these receptors: a young woman in good health and CMV-seronegative.

The V call is TRBV6-6, the J call TRBJ1-2, with TRBD1 as a possible D gene (5 bases). V was clipped by 0 bases and J by 4 bases, with 15 bases between them. Germline V gene sequence: CDR1 MNHNY, CDR2 SVGAGI (reference sequence). The CDR3 is 16 amino acids. The CDR3 loop is CASSYSLAGISYGYTF. DNA for the CDR3: TGTGCCAGCAGTTACTCGTTGGCAGGGATCTCCTATGGCTACACCTTC.

The rearrangement links TRBV7-9 to TRBJ1-1; 12 bases are shared with TRBD1. Germline lookup yields CDR1 SEHNR and CDR2 FQNEAQ (reference sequence). The CDR3 length is 17 residues. With V trimmed by 4 bases and J by 3 bases, 9 bases remained unmatched. The CDR3 sequence is CASSYQRGQGADTEAFF. DNA of the CDR3: TGTGCCAGCAGCTATCAACGGGGACAGGGGGCGGACACTGAAGCTTTCTTT.

This sequence joins TRBV5-8 and TRBJ2-7; tentative D call: TRBD1 (6 bases). This CDR3 is 14 amino acids long. Between the trimmed V and J ends, which lost 1 base and 2 bases, there was a span of 10 bases. Germline values: CDR1 SGHTS, CDR2 YDEGEE. The CDR3 spells CASSLTGWTYEQYF. DNA for the CDR3: TGTGCCAGCAGCTTGACAGGGTGGACCTACGAGCAGTACTTC.

This CDR3 is CASGLILAGITDTQYF. In DNA form, the CDR3 reads TGTGCTAGTGGTTTGATCCTAGCGGGAATCACAGATACGCAGTATTTT. The chain links TRBV12-5 to TRBJ2-3; 9 positions agree with TRBD2. The junction had 5 bases not matched to a gene; V was cut back by 2 bases and J by 2 bases. From germline, CDR1 is LGHNT and CDR2 FRNRAP. This CDR3 has 16 amino acids.

This clone has only one observation. This chain uses TRBV18 with TRBJ2-1; 10 bases agree with TRBD2. Looked up from germline, CDR1 is KGHSH and CDR2 is LQKENI. The CDR3 is made up of 15 amino acids. The trim removed 6 bases at V and 4 bases at J, leaving 6 bases unmatched. The CDR3, as DNA: TGTGCCAGCTCCTCGGGACTAGCGCGTTACAATGAGCAGTTCTTC. It specifies CASSSGLARYNEQFF. The entire variable domain, with the rest obtained from reference TRBV18 and TRBJ2-1, is as follows: NAGVMQNPRHLVRRRGQEARLRCSPMKGHSHVYWYRQLPEEGLKFMVYLQKENIIDESGMPKERFSAEFPKEGPSILRIQQVVRGDSAAYFCASSSGLARYNEQFFGPGTRLTVL.

V and J are TRBV19 and TRBJ1-5, with TRBD1 as a possible D gene (5 bases). The CDR3 runs to 13 residues. V was clipped by 7 bases and J by 4 bases, with 11 bases between them. CDR1 LNHDA and CDR2 SQIVND come from the germline V gene (reference sequence). CDR3 nucleotides: TGTGCCAGTACCGGGCAGGGTAATCAGCCCCAGCATTTT. Residues: CASTGQGNQPQHF.

This rearrangement joins TRBV7-3 to TRBJ1-1, with no clear D. Per the germline V gene, CDR1 is SGHTA and CDR2 is FQGTGA. The CDR3 length is 13 residues. Trimming removed 5 bases at V and 4 bases at J, with 11 bases between. The CDR3 DNA is TGTGCCAGCAGCCCGGGAGGCGGCACTGAAGCTTTCTTT. As protein: CASSPGGGTEAFF.

The chain has TRBV27 and TRBJ1-1; weak D call: TRBD1 (5 bases). CDR3 length: 16 residues. V lost 3 bases and J lost 1, with 15 bases in between. Germline V gene sequence: CDR1 MNHEY, CDR2 SMNVEV (reference sequence). CDR3 protein: CASSLAGEGPNTEAFF. In nucleotides, the CDR3 is TGTGCCAGCAGTTTGGCGGGGGAAGGTCCGAACACTGAAGCTTTCTTT.

This chain links TRBV18 with TRBJ2-7; 8 nucleotides agree with TRBD1. Germline-derived CDR1 and CDR2 are KGHSH and LQKENI. This CDR3 spans 15 amino acids. V lost 3 bases to trimming and J lost 7 bases; unmatched junction nucleotides: 11. CDR3 residues: CASSPPGTGTPEQYF. The CDR3 nucleotides are TGTGCCAGCTCACCTCCCGGGACAGGTACTCCGGAGCAGTACTTC. The variable domain in full, with the rest retrieved from reference TRBV18 and TRBJ2-7, is NAGVMQNPRHLVRRRGQEARLRCSPMKGHSHVYWYRQLPEEGLKFMVYLQKENIIDESGMPKERFSAEFPKEGPSILRIQQVVRGDSAAYFCASSPPGTGTPEQYFGPGTRLTVT.

The chain joins TRBV9 to TRBJ1-5; D not certain. The CDR3 covers 13 residues. V lost 3 bases to trimming and J lost 7 bases, with 11 bases between them. Per germline, CDR1 SGDLS and CDR2 YYNGEE. The chain's CDR3 is CASSGGSSQPQHF. The CDR3 bases are TGTGCCAGCAGCGGAGGATCGAGCCAGCCCCAGCATTTT.

This clone appeared once. This sequence joins TRBV5-1 and TRBJ2-1; 11 positions match TRBD1. The CDR3 extends over 15 amino acids. CDR1 is SGHRS and CDR2 is YFSETQ in the germline V gene. V was clipped by 0 bases and J by 8 bases; unmatched bases: 4. Written as DNA, the CDR3 is TGCGCCAGCAGCTTGGGGGACAGGGGGTTCGATGAGCAGTTCTTC. This codes for CASSLGDRGFDEQFF. The variable domain in full, with the rest retrieved from reference TRBV5-1 and TRBJ2-1, is KAGVTQTPRYLIKTRGQQVTLSCSPISGHRSVSWYQQTPGQGLQFLFEYFSETQRNKGNFPGRFSGRQFSNSRSEMNVSTLELGDSALYLCASSLGDRGFDEQFFGPGTRLTVL.

This clone was observed a single time. The chain employs TRBV2 and TRBJ2-2; D is perhaps TRBD1 (6 bases). CDR3 length: 15 amino acids. Per the germline V gene, CDR1 is SNHLY and CDR2 is FYNNEI. Trimming pared 5 bases from V and 5 bases from J, leaving 15 bases between. CDR3 protein: CASSPPGQGTGELFF. The CDR3 nucleotides read TGTGCCAGCAGTCCTCCGGGGCAGGGGACCGGGGAGCTGTTTTTT.

The rearrangement uses TRBV7-6 and TRBJ1-2; 8 positions match TRBD1. Germline CDR1 is SGHVS and CDR2 is FNYEAQ. V lost 1 base to trimming and J lost 5 bases; unmatched junction nucleotides: 9. The CDR3 is 16 amino acids. CDR3 sequence reads: CASSLVPQDRVYGYTF. For the CDR3, the DNA is TGTGCCAGCAGCTTAGTTCCCCAGGACAGGGTATATGGCTACACCTTC.

The rearrangement uses TRBV2 and TRBJ2-3, with 9 bases aligning to TRBD1. Germline CDR1 reads SNHLY; CDR2 reads FYNNEI. This CDR3 is built from 15 residues. The junction had 4 bases not matched to a gene; V was cut back by 4 bases and J by 2 bases. The chain's CDR3 is CASSARQGDTDTQYF. CDR3 nucleotides: TGTGCCAGCAGTGCCCGACAGGGGGACACAGATACGCAGTATTTT.

The V gene is TRBV27, the J gene TRBJ2-1; TRBD1 agrees at 9 bases. Germline loops: CDR1 MNHEY, CDR2 SMNVEV (reference sequence). CDR3 length equals 18 residues. V trimming: 5 bases; J trimming: 7 bases; junction bases outside the gene matches: 18. This chain's CDR3 is CASSLPPGQGTLPNEQFF. CDR3 in DNA: TGTGCCAGCAGTCTACCTCCGGGACAGGGCACACTCCCTAATGAGCAGTTCTTC.

In DNA form, the CDR3 reads TGTGCCAGCAGAACTCAGGGAAGCACTGAAGCTTTCTTT. Protein product: CASRTQGSTEAFF. The J gene is TRBJ1-1, the V gene TRBV2; a weak D match, TRBD1 (5 bases). The germline V gene has CDR1 SNHLY and CDR2 FYNNEI. The CDR3 sequence is 13 residues long. V lost 6 bases and J 4 bases, leaving 12 bases between the germline ends.

The chain joins TRBV15 to TRBJ1-2; a possible D gene is TRBD1 (6 bases). Trimming cost V 4 bases and J 4 bases, with 13 bases left between them. Germline V gives CDR1 LNHNV, CDR2 YYDKDF (reference sequence). The CDR3 has 14 amino acids. This chain's CDR3 is CATSTQDSVYGYTF. The CDR3 DNA reads TGTGCCACCAGCACGCAGGACAGTGTCTATGGCTACACCTTC. Full variable domain (remainder filled in from reference TRBV15 and TRBJ1-2): DAMVIQNPRYQVTQFGKPVTLSCSQTLNHNVMYWYQQKSSQAPKLLFHYYDKDFNNEADTPDNFQSRRPNTSFCFLDIRSPGLGDTAMYLCATSTQDSVYGYTFGSGTRLTVV.

V gene TRBV7-9 combines with J gene TRBJ1-3; weak D call: TRBD1 (6 bases). Trimming removed 2 bases from V and 4 bases from J, with 9 bases in between. The CDR3 consists of 14 residues. Germline V gene lookup returns CDR1 SEHNR and CDR2 FQNEAQ (reference sequence). DNA for the CDR3: TGTGCCAGCAGCTTACAGGGGACCGGAAACACCATATATTTT. Translation: CASSLQGTGNTIYF.

This chain connects TRBV6-1 to TRBJ1-2; D possibly corresponds to TRBD1 (5 bases). V gave up 6 bases and J gave up 6 bases, with 20 bases separating them. The CDR3 is made up of 15 amino acids. From germline, CDR1 is MNHNS and CDR2 SASEGT. The CDR3 DNA sequence: TGTGCCAGCAGCCAAATAAGGCGGGGGTTCAATGGCTACACCTTC. It codes for CASSQIRRGFNGYTF.

The chain's CDR3 is CASSLAAGQGTNTEAFF. The CDR3 coding sequence is TGTGCCAGCAGCTTAGCGGCGGGACAGGGGACGAACACTGAAGCTTTCTTT. The chain is built from TRBV7-9 and TRBJ1-1; 10 positions match TRBD1. V shed 0 bases and J 1 base; nucleotides not matched to a gene: 5. Germline lookup yields CDR1 SEHNR and CDR2 FQNEAQ (reference sequence). The CDR3 consists of 17 residues.

The rearrangement uses TRBV28 and TRBJ2-5, with 9 bases aligning to TRBD2. Germline trimming cut 6 bases from V and 4 bases from J; bases unmatched to any gene: 18. The CDR3 length is 18 residues. The germline V gene has CDR1 MDHEN and CDR2 SYDVKM. CDR3 in DNA: TGTGCCAGCAGGCTCGACGGGGTAGCGGGAGTTAGGGGAGAGACCCAGTACTTC. Translation gives CASRLDGVAGVRGETQYF. The variable domain in full, completed from reference TRBV28 and TRBJ2-5, reads DVKVTQSSRYLVKRTGEKVFLECVQDMDHENMFWYRQDPGLGLRLIYFSYDVKMKEKGDIPEGYSVSREKKERFSLILESASTNQTSMYLCASRLDGVAGVRGETQYFGPGTRLLVL.